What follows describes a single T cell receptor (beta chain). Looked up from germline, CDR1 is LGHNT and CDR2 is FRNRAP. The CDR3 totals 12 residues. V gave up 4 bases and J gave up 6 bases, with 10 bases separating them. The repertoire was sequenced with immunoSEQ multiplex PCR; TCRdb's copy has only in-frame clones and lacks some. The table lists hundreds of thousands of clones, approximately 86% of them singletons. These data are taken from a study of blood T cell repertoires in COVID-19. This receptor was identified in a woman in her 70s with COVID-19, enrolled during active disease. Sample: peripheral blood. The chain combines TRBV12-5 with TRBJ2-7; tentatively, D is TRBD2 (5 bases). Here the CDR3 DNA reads TGTGCTAGTGGTTCCTCAACTAGCGAGCAGTACTTC. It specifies CASGSSTSEQYF.